In its sample, the clone carrying this T cell receptor beta chain was seen a few times. These data come from a study of regulatory T cells in long-lasting Graves disease. Time point meaning: persistent/refractory GD, antithyroid drugs over 5 years with positive TRAb. PBMC RNA was the source of the TCR library. The authors built TCR beta libraries using iRepertoire HTBI primers and Arm-PCR of CDR3 regions. TCRdb analysed the multiplex PCR reads with MiXCR anew, one entry per CDR3 protein. The table includes around 300,000 distinct CDR3 sequences, roughly a fifth detected once. This sample comprised peripheral blood mononuclear cells (PBMCs), obtained when the disease was refractory, from a patient treated with antithyroid drugs. This TCR was recovered from a female donor with Graves disease.

The CDR3 region is CASSLQGGPDGYTF. CDR3 bases: TGCGCCAGCAGCTTGCAAGGGGGCCCGGATGGCTACACCTTC. V and J are TRBV5-1 and TRBJ1-2; 7 nucleotides align to TRBD1. The CDR3 has 14 residues. Germline V gives CDR1 SGHRS, CDR2 YFSETQ. After removal of 1 base from V and 6 bases from J, the junction contained 6 bases not matched to a gene.